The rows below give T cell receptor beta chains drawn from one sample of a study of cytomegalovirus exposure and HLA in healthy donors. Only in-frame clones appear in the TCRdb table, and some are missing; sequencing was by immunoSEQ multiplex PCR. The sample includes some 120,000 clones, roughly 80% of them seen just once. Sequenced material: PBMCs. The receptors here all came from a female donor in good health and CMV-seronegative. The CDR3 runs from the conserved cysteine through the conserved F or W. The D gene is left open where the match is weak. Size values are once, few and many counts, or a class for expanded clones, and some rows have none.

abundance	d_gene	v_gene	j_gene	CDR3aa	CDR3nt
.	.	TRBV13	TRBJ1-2	CASSLDRQGSYGYTF	TGTGCCAGCAGCTTAGACCGCCAGGGCTCCTATGGCTACACCTTC
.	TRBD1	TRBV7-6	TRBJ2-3	CASNLPGQGADTQYF	TGTGCCAGCAACCTCCCGGGACAGGGGGCAGATACGCAGTATTTT
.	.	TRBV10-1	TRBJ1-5	CASSETGQPQHF	TGCGCCAGCAGTGAGACGGGTCAGCCCCAGCATTTT
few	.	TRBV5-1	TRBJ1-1	CASSLVASQRNTEAFF	TGCGCCAGCAGCTTGGTGGCTAGCCAGAGGAACACTGAAGCTTTCTTT
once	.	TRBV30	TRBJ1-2	CAWGPGGYTF	TGTGCCTGGGGGCCGGGGGGCTACACCTTC
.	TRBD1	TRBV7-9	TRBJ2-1	CASSPGQGSYNEQFF	TGTGCCAGCAGCCCAGGACAGGGCTCCTACAATGAGCAGTTCTTC
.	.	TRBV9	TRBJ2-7	CASSVGSSYEQYF	TGTGCCAGCAGCGTAGGGAGCTCCTACGAGCAGTACTTC
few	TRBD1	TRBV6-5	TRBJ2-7	CASRYHTGQRSTEQYF	TGTGCCAGCAGGTACCACACGGGACAGAGAAGCACCGAGCAGTACTTC
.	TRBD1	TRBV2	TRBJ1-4	CASSEGQGADEKLFF	TGTGCCAGCAGTGAAGGTCAGGGGGCCGACGAAAAACTGTTTTTT
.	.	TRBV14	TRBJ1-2	CASSQLDSSYGYTF	TGTGCCAGCAGCCAATTGGACAGTAGTTATGGCTACACCTTC
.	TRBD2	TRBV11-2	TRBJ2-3	CASRPSVAGGQRDTQYF	TGTGCCAGCAGGCCGTCCGTAGCGGGGGGGCAGAGAGATACGCAGTATTTT
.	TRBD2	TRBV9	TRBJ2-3	CASSVGERGPSTDTQYF	TGTGCCAGCAGCGTAGGGGAGCGGGGCCCGAGCACAGATACGCAGTATTTT
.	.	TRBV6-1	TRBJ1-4	CASSEPRGRGLFF	TGTGCCAGCAGTGAACCCCGGGGGAGAGGGCTGTTTTTT
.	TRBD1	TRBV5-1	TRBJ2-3	CASSPWDRSTDTQYF	TGCGCCAGCAGCCCGTGGGACAGAAGCACAGATACGCAGTATTTT
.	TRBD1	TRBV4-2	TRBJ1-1	CASSQLQQGAGKAFF	TGTGCCAGCAGCCAACTCCAACAGGGGGCAGGTAAAGCTTTCTTT
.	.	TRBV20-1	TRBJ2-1	CSAIHYNEQFF	TGCAGTGCTATCCACTACAATGAGCAGTTCTTC
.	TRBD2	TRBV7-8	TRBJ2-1	CASFPTSGVGYNEQFF	TGTGCCAGCTTCCCGACTAGCGGGGTGGGCTACAATGAGCAGTTCTTC
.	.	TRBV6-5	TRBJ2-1	CASRRTSSPLHEQFF	TGTGCCAGCAGACGAACTAGTAGCCCCCTGCATGAGCAGTTCTTC
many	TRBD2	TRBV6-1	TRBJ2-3	CASSETSGGSDTQYF	TGTGCCAGCAGTGAAACTAGCGGGGGGTCAGATACGCAGTATTTT
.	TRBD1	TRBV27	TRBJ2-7	CASSPGQGYEQYF	TGTGCCAGCAGTCCGGGACAGGGCTACGAGCAGTACTTC
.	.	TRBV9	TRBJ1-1	CASSVDQGRAEAFF	TGTGCCAGCAGCGTAGATCAAGGCAGGGCTGAAGCTTTCTTT
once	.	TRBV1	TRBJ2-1	CTSSHPPGASGEHNEQFF	TGCACCAGCAGCCACCCCCCAGGGGCTAGCGGGGAACACAATGAGCAGTTCTTC
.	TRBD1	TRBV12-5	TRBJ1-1	CASGLPQSKNRGGNTEAFF	TGTGCTAGTGGTCTGCCGCAATCTAAAAACAGGGGTGGGAACACTGAAGCTTTCTTT
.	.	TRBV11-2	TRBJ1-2	CASSSLKDAGKDNYGYTF	TGTGCCAGCAGCTCATTAAAGGATGCCGGGAAGGATAACTATGGCTACACCTTC
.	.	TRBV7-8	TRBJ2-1	CASSPQFQRDPYNEQFF	TGTGCCAGCAGCCCCCAATTCCAACGGGATCCCTACAATGAGCAGTTCTTC
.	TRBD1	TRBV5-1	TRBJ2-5	CATSNRGETQYF	TGCGCCACCTCTAACAGGGGAGAGACCCAGTACTTC
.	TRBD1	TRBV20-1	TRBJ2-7	CSAGQGGQYF	TGCAGTGCTGGACAGGGTGGTCAGTACTTC
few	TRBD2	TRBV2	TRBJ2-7	CASSEGTSGAYEQYF	TGTGCCAGCAGTGAAGGTACTAGCGGGGCCTACGAGCAGTACTTC
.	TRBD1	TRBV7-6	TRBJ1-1	CASSLGGTGNTEAFF	TGTGCCAGCAGCTTAGGCGGGACAGGGAACACTGAAGCTTTCTTT
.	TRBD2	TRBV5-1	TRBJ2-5	CASSSSGGGETQYF	TGCGCCAGCAGCTCAAGCGGGGGAGGGGAGACCCAGTACTTC
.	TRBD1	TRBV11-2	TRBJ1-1	CASSPSRGLAFF	TGTGCCAGCAGCCCAAGCAGGGGGCTGGCTTTCTTT
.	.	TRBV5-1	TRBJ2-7	CASSLGQNYEQYF	TGCGCCAGCAGCTTGGGACAGAACTACGAGCAGTACTTC
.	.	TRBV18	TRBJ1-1	CASSFSGDLNTEAFF	TGTGCCAGCTCATTCTCAGGGGACCTTAACACTGAAGCTTTCTTT
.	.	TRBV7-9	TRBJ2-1	CASSPHYNEQFF	TGTGCCAGCAGCCCCCATTACAATGAGCAGTTCTTC
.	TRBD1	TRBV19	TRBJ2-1	CASSIDGTGAYNEQFF	TGTGCCAGTAGTATAGATGGGACAGGGGCCTACAATGAGCAGTTCTTC